Reported below is one T cell receptor (beta chain). Repertoires were generated with immunoSEQ multiplex PCR, while TCRdb's copy carries only in-frame clones and drops some. The sample carries roughly 68,000 clones, 90% to 95% recorded once. Trimming at V came to 3 bases and at J to 5 bases, leaving 5 bases not matched to a gene. Germline values: CDR1 MNHNS, CDR2 SASEGT. The CDR3 totals 14 residues. These data originate in a study of blood T cell repertoires in COVID-19. Study-level information: In each case, the material was cDNA or gDNA derived from T cells, B-cell-depleted T cells, or PBMCs.

The chain carries TRBV6-1 and TRBJ1-1, with TRBD1 identical over 8 bases. The sample taken for sequencing was peripheral blood. The clonotype was recovered from a man between 35 and 55 years old with COVID-19, enrolled during active disease. The CDR3 coding sequence is TGTGCCAGCAGTGAGCAGGGGGCGCTTACTGAAGCTTTCTTT. It encodes CASSEQGALTEAFF.